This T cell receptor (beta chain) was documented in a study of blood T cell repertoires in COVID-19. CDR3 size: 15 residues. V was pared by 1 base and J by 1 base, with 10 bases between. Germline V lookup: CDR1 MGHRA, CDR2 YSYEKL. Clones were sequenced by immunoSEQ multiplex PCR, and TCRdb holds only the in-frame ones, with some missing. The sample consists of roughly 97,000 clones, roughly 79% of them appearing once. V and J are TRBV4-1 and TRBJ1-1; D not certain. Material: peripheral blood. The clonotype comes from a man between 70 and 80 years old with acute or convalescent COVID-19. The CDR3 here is CASSQAPRGNTEAFF. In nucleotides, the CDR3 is TGCGCCAGCAGCCAAGCTCCCCGGGGGAACACTGAAGCTTTCTTT.